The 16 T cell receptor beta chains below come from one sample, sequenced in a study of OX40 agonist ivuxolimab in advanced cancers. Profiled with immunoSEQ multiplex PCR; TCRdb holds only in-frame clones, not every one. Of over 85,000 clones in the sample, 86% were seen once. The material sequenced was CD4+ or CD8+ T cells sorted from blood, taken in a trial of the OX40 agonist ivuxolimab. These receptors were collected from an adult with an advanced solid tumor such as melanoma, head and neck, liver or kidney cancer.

The CDR3 DNA sequence: TGTGCCAGCAGCTGGGGGGCCCCGGGCACAGATACGCAGTATTTT. It codes for CASSWGAPGTDTQYF. The rearrangement links TRBV5-4 to TRBJ2-3; tentatively, D is TRBD1 or TRBD2 (6 bases each). The germline CDR1 and CDR2 sequences are SGHNT and YYREEE (reference sequence). The V end was cut by 3 bases, the J end by 1 base, with 12 bases between. This CDR3 comprises 15 residues.

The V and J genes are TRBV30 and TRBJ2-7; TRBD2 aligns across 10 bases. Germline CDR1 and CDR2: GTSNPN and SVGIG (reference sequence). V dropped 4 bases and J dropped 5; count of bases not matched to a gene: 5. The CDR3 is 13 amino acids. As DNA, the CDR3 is TGTGCCTGGATGGGGACTAGCGACCACGAGCAGTACTTC. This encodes CAWMGTSDHEQYF.

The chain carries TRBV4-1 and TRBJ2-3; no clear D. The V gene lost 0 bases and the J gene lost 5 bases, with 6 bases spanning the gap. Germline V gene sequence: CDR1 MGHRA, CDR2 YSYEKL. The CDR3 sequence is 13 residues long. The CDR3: CASSQDRVDTQYF. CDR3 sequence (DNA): TGCGCCAGCAGCCAAGATAGAGTAGATACGCAGTATTTT.

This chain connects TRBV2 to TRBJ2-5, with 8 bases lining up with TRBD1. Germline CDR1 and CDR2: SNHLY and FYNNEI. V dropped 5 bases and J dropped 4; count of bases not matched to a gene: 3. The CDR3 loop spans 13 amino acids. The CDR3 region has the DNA TGTGCCAGCAGTATGGACAGGGTAGAGACCCAGTACTTC. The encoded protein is CASSMDRVETQYF. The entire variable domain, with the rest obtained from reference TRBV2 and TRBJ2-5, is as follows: EPEVTQTPSHQVTQMGQEVILRCVPISNHLYFYWYRQILGQKVEFLVSFYNNEISEKSEIFDDQFSVERPDGSNFTLKIRSTKLEDSAMYFCASSMDRVETQYFGPGTRLLVL.

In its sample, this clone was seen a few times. The CDR3, as DNA: TGCAGCGTCTTGCGGGAGGCGAACACCGGGGAGCTGTTTTTT. Translation gives CSVLREANTGELFF. The chain links TRBV29-1 to TRBJ2-2, with 8 nucleotides matching TRBD2. With V trimmed by 6 bases and J by 0 bases, 3 bases remained unmatched. Germline CDR1 and CDR2: SQVTM and ANQGSEA. CDR3 length: 14 amino acids.

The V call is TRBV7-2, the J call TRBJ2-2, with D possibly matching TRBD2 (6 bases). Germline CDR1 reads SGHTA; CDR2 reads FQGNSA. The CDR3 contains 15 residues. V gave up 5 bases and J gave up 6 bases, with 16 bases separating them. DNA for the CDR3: TGTGCCAGCAGCACCCGACTAGAAAGTTCCGGGGAGCTGTTTTTT. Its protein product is CASSTRLESSGELFF.

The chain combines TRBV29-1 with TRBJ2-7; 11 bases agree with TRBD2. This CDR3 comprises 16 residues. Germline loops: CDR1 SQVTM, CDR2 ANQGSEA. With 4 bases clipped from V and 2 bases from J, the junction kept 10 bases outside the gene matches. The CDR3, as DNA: TGCAGCGTTGCGGGGCTAGCGGGAGGACTAACCTACGAGCAGTACTTC. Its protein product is CSVAGLAGGLTYEQYF.

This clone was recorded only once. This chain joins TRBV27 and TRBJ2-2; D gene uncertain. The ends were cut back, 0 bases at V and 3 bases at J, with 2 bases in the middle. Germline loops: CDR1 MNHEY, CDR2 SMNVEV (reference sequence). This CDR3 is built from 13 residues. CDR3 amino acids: CASSLSHTGELFF. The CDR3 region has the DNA TGTGCCAGCAGTTTATCCCACACCGGGGAGCTGTTTTTT.

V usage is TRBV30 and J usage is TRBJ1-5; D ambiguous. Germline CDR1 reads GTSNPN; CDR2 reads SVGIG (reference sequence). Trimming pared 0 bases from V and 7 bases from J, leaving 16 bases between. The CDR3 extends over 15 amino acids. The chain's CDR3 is CAWSVQRSGGQPQHF. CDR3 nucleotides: TGTGCCTGGAGTGTACAACGCAGCGGAGGCCAGCCCCAGCATTTT.

CDR3 loop: CASSRTGNQPQHF. In DNA, the CDR3 is TGTGCCAGCAGTCGGACAGGGAATCAGCCCCAGCATTTT. The chain couples TRBV2 to TRBJ1-5; TRBD1 agrees at 8 bases. The junction had 1 base not matched to a gene; V was cut back by 5 bases and J by 4 bases. Germline CDR1 SNHLY, CDR2 FYNNEI. This CDR3 is 13 amino acids long.

The CDR3, as DNA: TGTGCCAGCAGCCAAGAACTAGCAGGGGGCGCTGGCTACACCTTC. Translation gives CASSQELAGGAGYTF. This chain connects TRBV4-2 to TRBJ1-2; 8 nucleotides line up with TRBD1. The CDR3 runs 15 residues. Germline CDR1 is LGHNA and CDR2 is YNFKEQ. The J segment lost 7 bases and the V segment lost 0 bases, leaving 7 bases of the junction unmatched.

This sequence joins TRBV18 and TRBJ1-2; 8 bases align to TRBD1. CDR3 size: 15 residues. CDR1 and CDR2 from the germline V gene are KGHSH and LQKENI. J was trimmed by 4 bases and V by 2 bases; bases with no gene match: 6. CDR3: CASSPKLDRAYGYTF. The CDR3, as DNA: TGTGCCAGCTCACCAAAGCTGGACAGGGCCTATGGCTACACCTTC.

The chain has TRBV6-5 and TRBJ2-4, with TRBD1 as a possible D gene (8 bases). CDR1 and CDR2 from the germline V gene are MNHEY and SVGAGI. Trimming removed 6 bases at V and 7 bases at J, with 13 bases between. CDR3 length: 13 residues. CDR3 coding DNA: TGTGCCAGCAGAACAGGGGGGGGGAACATTCAGTACTTC. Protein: CASRTGGGNIQYF.

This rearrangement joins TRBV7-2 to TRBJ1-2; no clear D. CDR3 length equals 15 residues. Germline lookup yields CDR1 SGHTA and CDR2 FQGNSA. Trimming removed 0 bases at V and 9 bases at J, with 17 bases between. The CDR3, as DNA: TGTGCCAGCAGCTTAGCGTTCGGGCCAAGCCAGAGCTACACCTTC. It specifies CASSLAFGPSQSYTF. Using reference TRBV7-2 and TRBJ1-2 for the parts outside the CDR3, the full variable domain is GAGVSQSPSNKVTEKGKDVELRCDPISGHTALYWYRQSLGQGLEFLIYFQGNSAPDKSGLPSDRFSAERTGGSVSTLTIQRTQQEDSAVYLCASSLAFGPSQSYTFGSGTRLTVV.

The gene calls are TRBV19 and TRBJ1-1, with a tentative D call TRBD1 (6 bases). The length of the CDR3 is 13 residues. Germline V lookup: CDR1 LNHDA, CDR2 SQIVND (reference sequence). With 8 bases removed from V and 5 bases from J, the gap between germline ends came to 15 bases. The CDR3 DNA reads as TGTGCCAGTCACCCACAGGGTAGGACTGAAGCTTTCTTT. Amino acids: CASHPQGRTEAFF.

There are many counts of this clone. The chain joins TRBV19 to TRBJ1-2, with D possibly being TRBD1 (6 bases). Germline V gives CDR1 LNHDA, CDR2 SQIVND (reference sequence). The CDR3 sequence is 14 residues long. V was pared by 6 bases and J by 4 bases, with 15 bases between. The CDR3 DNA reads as TGTGCCAGTAGCCCCTCGACAGGCCCCTATGGCTACACCTTC. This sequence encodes CASSPSTGPYGYTF.